This is a list of T cell receptor beta chains from one sample in a study of neurological immune-mediated disorders. TCRdb passed the 5' RACE reads through MiXCR, listing each CDR3 protein once. The data contain around 46,000 distinct CDR3 sequences, less than 5% of them singletons. The sample comprised PBMCs. Receptors were obtained from a woman between 55 and 75 years old with multiple sclerosis. CDR3s include the opening cysteine and the closing phenylalanine or tryptophan. Fields, in order: clone size, V gene, CDR3 length, J gene, CDR3 protein. Clone size is not always given. Where it is, it says once, few, many or a class for expanded clones.

>many|TRBV25-1|13|TRBJ2-2
CASKGMGTGELFF
>many|TRBV10-3|13|TRBJ2-5
CATRGGDGETQYF
>many|TRBV5-1|14|TRBJ2-5
CASSVRDPGETQYF
>.|TRBV7-7|13|TRBJ2-2
CASSLGGNGELFF
>many|TRBV5-1|13|TRBJ2-3
CASSLEEGTTQYF
>few|TRBV7-2|13|TRBJ2-7
CASSYIQGTEQYF
>many|TRBV7-2|16|TRBJ1-6
CASSQPQGAYNSPLHF
>many|TRBV20-1|12|TRBJ2-1
CSAHNSGVGQFF
>few|TRBV3-1|16|TRBJ2-7
CASSQDWAGGAGEQYF
>few|TRBV7-2|15|TRBJ2-1
CASSLEGTSGGAQFF
>.|TRBV20-1|14|TRBJ2-3
CSASPPYSTDTQYF
>many|TRBV20-1|15|TRBJ2-7
CSAGTSDFQDYEQYF
>many|TRBV12-3/TRBV12-4|14|TRBJ2-1
CASSPRDRYNEQFF
>.|TRBV9|16|TRBJ1-6
CASSVASGSYNSPLNF
>many|TRBV7-2|16|TRBJ1-4
CASSIGDVRTNEKLFF
>many|TRBV3-1|12|TRBJ2-3
CASSQVTNTQYF